This T cell receptor (beta chain) stems from a study of circulating CD8 cells and anti-PD-1 response in melanoma. The germline V and J ends were trimmed by 0 bases and 9 bases, with 8 bases remaining between them. Germline V CDR1 and CDR2: KGHDR, SFDVKD. This CDR3 contains 13 residues. Using about 15 ng of total RNA, TCR libraries were made with the QIAseq Immune Repertoire TCR panel. TCRdb reprocessed the reads with MiXCR, giving one entry per CDR3 protein. The data show a few hundred distinct CDR3 sequences, around 9.6% seen once. This clonotype is labeled as medium-sized. Its antigen is undetermined. Study-level points and caveats: Patients included both untreated and previously treated individuals. At M1, fewer than 8% of TRB clonotypes appeared in multiple subsets. TIGIT repertoires were least diverse, DNEG repertoires most diverse.

From live CD3+CD8+TCRalphabeta+ cells, four PD-1 and/or TIGIT subsets were sorted. The sequences come from CD8+ T cells from PBMCs, collected at baseline or after one month of anti-PD-1 therapy (not recorded which). This chain uses TRBV24-1 with TRBJ2-1; maybe TRBD2 (6 bases). The clonotype was recovered from a human donor with melanoma. The CDR3 bases are TGTGCCACCAGTGATTTGCGGGGAGGTGAGCAGTTCTTC. This sequence encodes CATSDLRGGEQFF.